This T cell receptor (beta chain) comes out of a study of beta chain features in type 1 diabetes. General study points: Researchers report that Type 1 diabetes patients had moderately but significantly shorter TCRB CDR3s across all four CD4+ subsets.

With regard to this clone: Its antigen is unknown.

The study reverse transcribed the entire isolated RNA, so it sequenced expressed TCRB transcripts. Each sample of naive, central memory or regulatory T cells had, on average, roughly 3.5 million reads. Only in-frame clones appear in the TCRdb table, and some are missing; sequencing was by immunoSEQ multiplex PCR. The data show fewer than 900,000 clones, with roughly 16% seen just once and roughly 0.025% held by the top ten. CDR1 SQVTM and CDR2 ANQGSEA come from the germline V gene. After removal of 2 bases from V and 6 bases from J, the junction contained 8 bases not matched to a gene. The CDR3 spans 14 residues.

J is TRBJ1-2 and V is TRBV29-1; TRBD1 matches at 8 bases. The sequence came from a woman aged 18-29 years in good health. Sequencing was done on a sample of naive CD4+ T cells from blood. The CDR3 sequence is CSVETGQGVNGYTF. CDR3 in DNA: TGCAGCGTTGAAACCGGACAGGGAGTGAATGGCTACACCTTC. Based on the CDR3 plus reference TRBV29-1 and TRBJ1-2, the full variable domain is SAVISQKPSRDICQRGTSLTIQCQVDSQVTMMFWYRQQPGQSLTLIATANQGSEATYESGFVIDKFPISRPNLTFSTLTVSNMSPEDSSIYLCSVETGQGVNGYTFGSGTRLTVV.